This TCR beta chain was recorded in a study of cytomegalovirus exposure and HLA in healthy donors. Primers included in the PCR were 60 Vbeta and 13 Jbeta primers. Generated by immunoSEQ multiplex PCR, the TCRdb table keeps only in-frame clones and is missing some. The sample consists of about 130,000 clones, 74% of them appearing once. This CDR3 has 15 residues. CDR1 and CDR2 from the germline V gene are SGHRS and YFSETQ. V dropped 5 bases and J dropped 4; count of bases not matched to a gene: 9. This clonotype was obtained from a male donor in good health and CMV-seronegative. Input material: PBMCs. The chain is built from TRBV5-1 and TRBJ2-7; 10 bases match TRBD2. The CDR3 nucleotides are TGCGCCAGCAGGATAGCGGGAGGTGGTCTGTACGAGCAGTACTTC. Translation: CASRIAGGGLYEQYF.